This section outlines one T cell receptor (beta chain) sequence together with its context. Its target is unknown. Treatment in this sample: over 15 received Ad26.COV2.S at low or high dose, single or two shots; about 5 received placebo; per-sample allocation not given. The samples date from day 63 after the first vaccine or placebo injection. The method was immunoSEQ multiplex PCR; TCRdb's version includes in-frame clones alone and lacks a portion of them. The sample holds 200,000 to 300,000 clones, about 83% seen once. V was clipped by 5 bases and J by 10 bases, with 14 bases between them. The CDR3 length is 12 residues. Germline CDR1 and CDR2: GTSNPN and SVGIG (reference sequence). This record comes from a study of Ad26.COV2.S vaccination and SARS-CoV-2 variants. Overall study findings and caveats: Using TCR breadth and depth analyses may have led to underestimated total T cell responses.

The source is a person between 18 and 65 years old who received the Ad26.COV2.S COVID-19 vaccine or a placebo. The J gene is TRBJ1-4, the V gene TRBV30; possible D gene TRBD1, 5 bases. The specimen comprised peripheral blood, sampled in a trial of Ad26.COV2.S vaccine versus placebo. CDR3 in amino acids: CAWDPTGVKLFF. The CDR3 bases are TGTGCCTGGGACCCTACAGGCGTAAAACTGTTTTTT.